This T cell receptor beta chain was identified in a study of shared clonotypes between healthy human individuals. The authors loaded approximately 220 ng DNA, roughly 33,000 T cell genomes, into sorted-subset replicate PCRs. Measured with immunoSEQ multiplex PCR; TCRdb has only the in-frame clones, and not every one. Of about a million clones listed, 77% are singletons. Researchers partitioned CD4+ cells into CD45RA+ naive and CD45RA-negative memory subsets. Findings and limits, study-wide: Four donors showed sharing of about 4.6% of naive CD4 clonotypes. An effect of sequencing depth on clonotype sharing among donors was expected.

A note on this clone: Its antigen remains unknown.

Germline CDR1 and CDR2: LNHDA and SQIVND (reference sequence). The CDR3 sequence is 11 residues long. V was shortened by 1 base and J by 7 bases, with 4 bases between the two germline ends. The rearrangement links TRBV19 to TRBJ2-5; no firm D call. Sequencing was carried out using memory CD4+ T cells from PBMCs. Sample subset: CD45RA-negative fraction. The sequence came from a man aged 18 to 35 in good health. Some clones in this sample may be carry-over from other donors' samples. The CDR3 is CASSIAGTQYF. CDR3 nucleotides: TGTGCCAGTAGTATAGCGGGGACCCAGTACTTC.